This T cell receptor beta chain was recorded in a study of T-cell reconstitution after alpha-beta-depleted transplantation in children. Study outcomes and limitations: Reported findings indicate that, about two months after transplant, alpha-beta T cells came from several hundred expanded clones, which were derived from non-depleted graft cells.

The CDR3 is 12 residues long. The germline V gene encodes CDR1 DFQATT and CDR2 SNEGSKA (reference sequence). Trimming shortened V by 7 bases and J by 4 bases, and 13 bases separated the two germline ends. During its preparation, the TCRbeta library received unique molecular identifiers. TCRdb re-derived calls from the PCR reads in MiXCR, one entry per CDR3 protein. The table shows approximately 150,000 distinct CDR3 sequences, with 8% to 10% occurring only once. This clonotype showed up just a few times. No antigen is known for it. The sequences come from PBMCs, mostly from graft donor cells, collected 180 days after TCRalphabeta/CD19-depleted stem cell transplant. V is TRBV20-1 and J is TRBJ1-2; D might be TRBD1 (6 bases). The TCR comes from a female patient between 2 and 15 years old who had a stem cell transplant for congenital amegakaryocytic thrombocytopenia, so the T cells may come from the graft donor. The CDR3 DNA follows: TGCAGTGTTACAGACAGGTTCTATGGCTACACCTTC. It translates to CSVTDRFYGYTF.